The 21 T cell receptor beta chains below all came from one sample that was sequenced in a study of blood T cell repertoires in COVID-19. Method: immunoSEQ multiplex PCR; TCRdb's copy keeps in-frame clones and lacks some. The sample includes 84,000 or so clones, 75% to 85% of them seen just once. Sequencing input: peripheral blood. Receptors originate from a human donor in a cohort sampled during active COVID-19.

The chain uses TRBV6-5 and TRBJ1-1, with a possible D match to TRBD1 (5 bases). Trimming stripped 6 bases from V and 7 bases from J, with 9 bases between. This CDR3 region has 11 residues. Looked up from germline, CDR1 is MNHEY and CDR2 is SVGAGI. CDR3 residues: CASRQGFEAFF. In nucleotides, the CDR3 is TGTGCCAGCAGGCAGGGATTTGAAGCTTTCTTT.

This clone was detected only once. This chain uses TRBV24-1 with TRBJ1-6; D gene uncertain. V gave up 4 bases and J gave up 6 bases, with 6 bases separating them. CDR1 is KGHDR, CDR2 SFDVKD, per germline. The CDR3 loop spans 13 amino acids. CDR3 sequence (DNA): TGTGCCACCAGTGAACAGACTAATTCACCCCTCCACTTT. Its protein is CATSEQTNSPLHF.

The V and J genes are TRBV7-5 and TRBJ1-1; TRBD1, as called in the table, went unchecked against the DNA. TRBV7-5 is designated a pseudogene. The length of the CDR3 is 15 residues. In DNA, the CDR3 is TGTGCCAGAAGGGTCCTGGGACAGGCGAACACTGAAGCTTTCTTT. Amino acids: CARRVLGQANTEAFF.

CDR3 loop: CASSYSETSQETQYF. In DNA form, the CDR3 reads TGTGCCAGCAGTTACTCAGAGACATCACAAGAGACCCAGTACTTC. The chain recombines TRBV6-5 with TRBJ2-5; the D is unclear. Trimming cost V 0 bases and J 2 bases, with 10 bases left between them. Germline loops: CDR1 MNHEY, CDR2 SVGAGI. The CDR3 consists of 15 residues.

The CDR3 sequence: CASSQDTARTQYF. CDR3 coding DNA: TGTGCCAGCAGCCAAGATACGGCTAGGACGCAGTATTTT. The V call is TRBV3-1 (or the pseudogene TRBV3-2), the J call TRBJ2-3; D remains ambiguous. V lost 0 bases to trimming and J lost 9 bases, with 10 bases between them. Germline V gene data show CDR1 as LGHDT and CDR2 as YNNKEL (reference sequence). The CDR3 runs to 13 residues.

The J gene is TRBJ1-2, the V gene TRBV10-1, with 10 bases that match TRBD1. Germline V lookup: CDR1 WNHNN, CDR2 SYGVQD (reference sequence). With 6 bases clipped from V and 8 bases from J, the junction kept 6 bases outside the gene matches. The CDR3 is 13 amino acids. CDR3 in amino acids: CASSPGQGTGYTF. The CDR3 DNA sequence: TGCGCCAGCAGCCCGGGACAGGGGACGGGCTACACCTTC.

The V and J genes are TRBV28 and TRBJ1-1; weak D call: TRBD1 (5 bases). Trimming left V 8 bases short and J 4 bases short, with 14 bases between. The CDR3 totals 13 residues. Germline CDR1 MDHEN, CDR2 SYDVKM. DNA for the CDR3: TGTGCCAGCCTTCAGGGCGGGGGCACTGAAGCTTTCTTT. Encoded protein: CASLQGGGTEAFF.

The V call is TRBV5-1, the J call TRBJ2-5; TRBD1 matches at 8 bases. Germline CDR1 is SGHRS and CDR2 is YFSETQ. This CDR3 spans 14 amino acids. V lost 4 bases to trimming and J lost 2 bases; unmatched junction nucleotides: 4. CDR3 amino acids: CASSTGQGQETQYF. For the CDR3, the DNA is TGCGCCAGCAGCACTGGACAGGGTCAAGAGACCCAGTACTTC.

This chain connects TRBV5-1 to TRBJ1-2; possible D gene TRBD1, 6 bases. Trimming took off 7 bases at V and 4 bases at J, with 17 bases between the two ends. This CDR3 region has 14 residues. Per the germline V gene, CDR1 is SGHRS and CDR2 is YFSETQ. CDR3 residues: CASSATGWPYGYTF. The CDR3 DNA sequence: TGCGCCAGCTCAGCTACAGGGTGGCCCTATGGCTACACCTTC.

This rearrangement joins TRBV11-2 to TRBJ2-3; 10 nucleotides line up with TRBD2. V lost 4 bases to trimming and J lost 1 base; unmatched junction nucleotides: 2. Germline V gene sequence: CDR1 SGHAT, CDR2 FQNNGV. The CDR3 consists of 15 residues. The CDR3 sequence is CASSSTSGGTDTQYF. As DNA, the CDR3 is TGTGCCAGCAGCTCCACTAGCGGGGGCACAGATACGCAGTATTTT.

The rearrangement joins TRBV19 to TRBJ1-1; TRBD1 aligns across 8 bases. CDR1 and CDR2 (germline): LNHDA, SQIVND (reference sequence). CDR3 length: 13 amino acids. V was pared by 5 bases and J by 9 bases, with 8 bases of the junction left unmatched. CDR3 region: CASSLAGGEKAFF. The DNA for the CDR3 is TGTGCCAGTAGTCTCGCAGGGGGCGAGAAAGCTTTCTTT.

The chain has TRBV5-1 and TRBJ2-3, with unresolved D. There are 14 residues in the CDR3. The ends were cut back, 4 bases at V and 2 bases at J, with 11 bases in the middle. Germline lookup yields CDR1 SGHRS and CDR2 YFSETQ. The chain's CDR3 is CASSPLTVTDTQYF. CDR3 sequence (DNA): TGCGCCAGCAGCCCCCTAACTGTCACAGATACGCAGTATTTT.

The sample holds a few counts of this clone. The rearrangement links TRBV7-8 to TRBJ2-7, with a possible D match to TRBD2 (6 bases). The CDR3 length is 15 residues. Trimming cost V 3 bases and J 1 base, with 13 bases left between them. Germline V gene sequence: CDR1 SGHVS, CDR2 FQNEAQ. The CDR3 protein is CASSFMGGESYEQYF. The CDR3 bases are TGTGCCAGCAGCTTCATGGGGGGAGAATCCTACGAGCAGTACTTC.

V is TRBV9 and J is TRBJ2-7, with D possibly being TRBD2 (7 bases). Germline V gives CDR1 SGDLS, CDR2 YYNGEE. V gave up 3 bases and J gave up 6 bases, with 16 bases separating them. This CDR3 spans 14 amino acids. The CDR3 here is CASSASTGGLEQYF. DNA for the CDR3: TGTGCCAGCAGCGCCTCGACCGGGGGGCTCGAGCAGTACTTC.

V usage is TRBV5-1 and J usage is TRBJ1-2, with a weak D call TRBD1 (6 bases). V shed 0 bases and J shed 8 bases, with 14 bases lying between them. The CDR3 covers 14 residues. The germline V gene encodes CDR1 SGHRS and CDR2 YFSETQ. The CDR3 DNA follows: TGCGCCAGCAGCTTGGATGCAGGGGAAGGCGGCTACACCTTC. It encodes CASSLDAGEGGYTF.

V usage is TRBV10-3 and J usage is TRBJ2-1; D perhaps matches TRBD1 (5 bases). The CDR3 is 13 amino acids. Trimming left V 10 bases short and J 2 bases short, with 12 bases between. Germline V gives CDR1 ENHRY, CDR2 SYGVKD. CDR3 region: CASTGGPYNEQFF. In DNA form, the CDR3 reads TGTGCCAGCACAGGTGGACCCTACAATGAGCAGTTCTTC.

The gene calls are TRBV10-2 and TRBJ2-1, with 12 positions matching TRBD2. With V trimmed by 5 bases and J by 0 bases, 11 bases remained unmatched. The length of the CDR3 is 19 residues. Germline V gene sequence: CDR1 WSHSY, CDR2 SAAADI. This CDR3 is CASSQTSGGLLSSYNEQFF. CDR3 bases: TGCGCCAGCAGTCAGACTAGCGGGGGTCTCCTTAGCTCCTACAATGAGCAGTTCTTC.

This rearrangement joins TRBV30 to TRBJ2-7; the D gene is possibly TRBD1 (6 bases). The CDR3 spans 12 residues. Trimming cost V 0 bases and J 5 bases, with 8 bases left between them. CDR1 is GTSNPN, CDR2 SVGIG, per germline (reference sequence). For the CDR3, the DNA is TGTGCCTGGAGTGTAGACAGGCACGAGCAGTACTTC. Protein sequence: CAWSVDRHEQYF. Complete variable domain (other parts from reference TRBV30 and TRBJ2-7): SQTIHQWPATLVQPVGSPLSLECTVEGTSNPNLYWYRQAAGRGLQLLFYSVGIGQISSEVPQNLSASRPQDRQFILSSKKLLLSDSGFYLCAWSVDRHEQYFGPGTRLTVT.

The chain employs TRBV18 and TRBJ1-2; 10 nucleotides align to TRBD1. The CDR3 covers 15 residues. CDR1 is KGHSH, CDR2 LQKENI, per germline. V was clipped by 6 bases and J by 4 bases; unmatched bases: 8. CDR3 loop: CASSPDRGHVYGYTF. CDR3 nucleotides: TGTGCCAGCTCGCCCGACAGGGGGCACGTCTATGGCTACACCTTC.

This chain uses TRBV10-3 with TRBJ2-1; TRBD1 might be the D (6 bases). V was clipped by 10 bases and J by 9 bases, with 16 bases between them. CDR1 and CDR2 (germline): ENHRY, SYGVKD. This CDR3 spans 12 amino acids. The CDR3, as DNA: TGTGCCACATTAACAGGGTCGAGTGAGCAGTTCTTC. Translation gives CATLTGSSEQFF.

The gene calls are TRBV4-1 and TRBJ1-2; 8 nucleotides align to TRBD1. Per germline, CDR1 MGHRA and CDR2 YSYEKL. This CDR3 region has 14 residues. The J segment lost 6 bases and the V segment lost 3 bases, leaving 6 bases of the junction unmatched. DNA of the CDR3: TGCGCCAGCAGCCACGTGACAGGGGTAAATGGCTACACCTTC. Translation gives CASSHVTGVNGYTF.